The 28 T cell receptor beta chains below all came from one sample that was sequenced in a study of neurological immune-mediated disorders. TCRdb itself ran the 5' RACE reads through MiXCR, one entry per CDR3 protein. The sample carries some 70,000 distinct CDR3 sequences, 4.5% to 5.5% recorded once. The specimen sequenced was PBMCs. The receptors were sampled from a man under 40 with multiple sclerosis.

Comments on this clonotype: Just one base apart from a much larger clone, this may be a read error. The genes are TRBV5-1 and TRBJ1-1; possibly TRBD1 for D (6 bases). The V gene's germline CDR1 is SGHRS and CDR2 YFSETQ. V was shortened by 0 bases and J by 11 bases, with 14 bases between the two germline ends. This CDR3 has 13 amino acids. DNA for the CDR3: TGCGCCAGCAGCTTGGAGACGGGGGGGGCCGCTTTCTTT. As protein: CASSLETGGAAFF.

In its sample, this clonotype was seen a few times. It may be a read error: a sequence one base away is much more abundant. The chain has TRBV15 and TRBJ1-1, with D perhaps matching TRBD1 (5 bases). The germline CDR1 and CDR2 sequences are LNHNV and YYDKDF (reference sequence). This CDR3 is built from 15 residues. Trimming stripped 2 bases from V and 6 bases from J, with 16 bases between. CDR3 sequence reads: CATSRPGKGFSEAFF. CDR3 nucleotide sequence: TGTGCCACCAGCAGACCTGGAAAGGGGTTCTCTGAAGCTTTCTTT. The full variable domain, in which reference TRBV15 and TRBJ1-1 provide the parts outside the CDR3, is DAMVIQNPRYQVTQFGKPVTLSCSQTLNHNVMYWYQQKSSQAPKLLFHYYDKDFNNEADTPDNFQSRRPNTSFCFLDIRSPGLGDTAMYLCATSRPGKGFSEAFFGQGTRLTVV.

Note on this clonotype: A clone one base away is much larger, so this may be a read error. V and J are TRBV5-5 and TRBJ1-2; 7 nucleotides match TRBD1. CDR3 length: 14 residues. CDR1 is SGHKS, CDR2 YYEKEE, per germline (reference sequence). Here the CDR3 reads CANSPEGASYGYTF. DNA for the CDR3: TGTGCCAACAGCCCGGAGGGGGCGAGCTATGGCTACACCTTC.

On this clonotype itself: A much larger clone lies one base from this, so it may be a read error. The rearrangement links TRBV5-1 to TRBJ1-1; D might be TRBD1 (5 bases). Per germline, CDR1 SGHRS and CDR2 YFSETQ. Trimming took off 2 bases at V and 4 bases at J, with 15 bases between the two ends. The CDR3 is 15 residues long. The CDR3 reads CASSLENRCGTEAFF. The DNA of the CDR3 is TGCGCCAGCAGCTTAGAGAACAGGTGCGGCACTGAAGCTTTCTTT.

This clonotype came up a few times. The CDR3 does not close with the conserved phenylalanine or tryptophan, likely indicating a read error. This chain connects TRBV20-1 to TRBJ1-4; D is undetermined. V was trimmed by 0 bases and J by 6 bases, leaving 14 bases between them. Germline V lookup: CDR1 DFQATT, CDR2 SNEGSKA (reference sequence). CDR3 length: 15 amino acids. CDR3 in amino acids: CSARDAGKEYEKLFI. Written as DNA, the CDR3 is TGCAGTGCTAGAGATGCGGGAAAAGAATATGAAAAACTGTTTATT.

This clonotype came up many times. The chain recombines TRBV7-9 with TRBJ2-5, with D possibly TRBD1 on 6 matching bases. Trimming removed 4 bases from V and 3 bases from J, with 12 bases in between. This CDR3 region has 14 residues. Per the germline V gene, CDR1 is SEHNR and CDR2 is FQNEAQ (reference sequence). CDR3 nucleotides: TGTGCCAGCAGCTCCTCCGGGACAAAAGAGACCCAGTACTTC. This gives the protein CASSSSGTKETQYF.

This clonotype was seen ten or more times. This chain links TRBV5-1 with TRBJ1-5; no reliable D call. The CDR3 spans 14 residues. Germline CDR1 and CDR2: SGHRS and YFSETQ. V lost 0 bases, J lost 4 bases, and 8 bases lay in between. This CDR3 is CASSLGYGNQPQHF. As DNA, the CDR3 is TGCGCCAGCAGCTTGGGTTACGGGAATCAGCCCCAGCATTTT.

This clonotype was counted only a few times. Given a much more abundant clone one base away, this may be a read error. The chain recombines TRBV27 with TRBJ2-3; D unclear. Germline CDR1 and CDR2: MNHEY and SMNVEV (reference sequence). Trimming took 4 bases from V and 2 from J, leaving 13 bases between them. The CDR3 totals 15 residues. The chain's CDR3 is CASSYGQTHTDTQYF. CDR3 in DNA: TGTGCCAGCAGTTACGGGCAGACCCACACAGATACGCAGTATTTT.

The rearrangement links TRBV5-1 to TRBJ2-3; D gene unclear. The CDR3 has 14 amino acids. Germline assignment: CDR1 SGHRS and CDR2 YFSETQ. Deletions cut 0 bases from V and 2 bases from J, with 7 bases between. CDR3 DNA sequence: TGCGCCAGCAGCTTGGGAGACGACACAGATACGCAGTATTTT. This gives the protein CASSLGDDTDTQYF. The complete variable domain, with remaining parts taken from reference TRBV5-1 and TRBJ2-3, reads KAGVTQTPRYLIKTRGQQVTLSCSPISGHRSVSWYQQTPGQGLQFLFEYFSETQRNKGNFPGRFSGRQFSNSRSEMNVSTLELGDSALYLCASSLGDDTDTQYFGPGTRLTVL.

This clonotype was detected only a few times. The chain is built from TRBV3-1 and TRBJ1-1; D unresolved. Germline CDR1 reads LGHDT; CDR2 reads YNNKEL (reference sequence). Trimming shortened V by 1 base and J by 1 base, and 13 bases separated the two germline ends. The CDR3 has 16 amino acids. The chain's CDR3 is CASSQVGSTRNTEAFF. In nucleotides, the CDR3 is TGTGCCAGCAGCCAAGTTGGCAGCACGCGGAACACTGAAGCTTTCTTT.

This clonotype has only a few counts. The chain combines TRBV5-1 with TRBJ2-3; D is uncertain. V dropped 0 bases and J dropped 4 bases, with 3 bases sitting between them. Germline V gene lookup returns CDR1 SGHRS and CDR2 YFSETQ. The CDR3 runs to 12 residues. In DNA form, the CDR3 reads TGCGCCAGCAGCTTGGTGTCAGATACGCAGTATTTT. Its protein is CASSLVSDTQYF.

This clonotype was seen a handful of times. The chain employs TRBV7-2 and TRBJ2-7; D may be TRBD2 (5 bases). V was pared by 3 bases and J by 0 bases, with 12 bases between. This CDR3 contains 15 residues. The V gene's germline CDR1 is SGHTA and CDR2 FQGNSA. For the CDR3, the DNA is TGTGCCAGCAGCTTGGTACCGGGGAGCTCCTACGAGCAGTACTTC. Protein product: CASSLVPGSSYEQYF.

This clonotype occurred a few times. The V and J genes are TRBV6-1 and TRBJ2-5; 10 bases agree with TRBD2. Germline V gene data show CDR1 as MNHNS and CDR2 as SASEGT. The CDR3 extends over 16 amino acids. With 6 bases clipped from V and 5 bases from J, the junction kept 12 bases outside the gene matches. As DNA, the CDR3 is TGTGCCAGCAGCTCCGTCCTAGCGGGGGTTGGGGAGACCCAGTACTTC. It encodes CASSSVLAGVGETQYF.

This clonotype was seen many times. The chain employs TRBV20-1 and TRBJ1-2; TRBD1 matches at 7 bases. The CDR3 extends over 13 amino acids. In germline, CDR1 is DFQATT, CDR2 SNEGSKA (reference sequence). V shed 3 bases and J 7 bases; nucleotides not matched to a gene: 8. CDR3 DNA: TGCAGTGCTAGTGTATCAGGGGGAGGTGGCTACACCTTC. Translating gives CSASVSGGGGYTF.

The chain combines TRBV7-6 with TRBJ1-1; TRBD1 matches 9 bases. Trimming removed 4 bases from V and 0 bases from J; junction bases left unmatched: 3. Germline V CDR1 and CDR2: SGHVS, FNYEAQ. CDR3 length equals 15 residues. The CDR3 nucleotides read TGTGCCAGCAGCTCGGGACAGGGATTGAACACTGAAGCTTTCTTT. Its protein is CASSSGQGLNTEAFF.

This clonotype showed up many times. The chain uses TRBV20-1 and TRBJ2-7; D call uncertain. The CDR3 length is 13 residues. CDR1 DFQATT and CDR2 SNEGSKA come from the germline V gene (reference sequence). The germline V and J ends were trimmed by 0 bases and 7 bases, with 13 bases remaining between them. This CDR3 reads CSARDRRRREQYV. The CDR3 nucleotides are TGCAGTGCTAGAGATCGTCGGAGACGGGAGCAGTACGTC.

In its sample, this clonotype was seen a few times. The CDR3 DNA sequence: TGTGCCAGCAGCCCCCTCAGACTAGCGGGGGACCACACCGGGGAGCTGTTTTTT. Translating it yields CASSPLRLAGDHTGELFF. The rearrangement joins TRBV28 to TRBJ2-2, with TRBD2 matching over 12 bases. Trimming at V came to 6 bases and at J to 3 bases, leaving 11 bases not matched to a gene. CDR1 MDHEN and CDR2 SYDVKM come from the germline V gene. The CDR3 is made up of 18 amino acids.

The table lists this clonotype with many counts. The chain is built from TRBV5-1 and TRBJ1-1; D uncertain. This CDR3 spans 14 amino acids. The V gene's germline CDR1 is SGHRS and CDR2 YFSETQ. Trimming cost V 5 bases and J 5 bases, with 16 bases left between them. CDR3 protein: CASRRTGGATEAFF. CDR3 nucleotides: TGCGCCAGCAGGAGGACGGGTGGAGCAACTGAAGCTTTCTTT.

This clonotype was recorded at least ten times. The CDR3 reads CASSLRLELFF. The CDR3 region has the DNA TGTGCCAGCAGCTTACGGCTGGAGCTGTTTTTT. This chain joins TRBV7-9 and TRBJ2-2; D remains unclear. The ends were cut back, 2 bases at V and 10 bases at J, with 5 bases in the middle. The V gene's germline CDR1 is SEHNR and CDR2 FQNEAQ (reference sequence). The CDR3 is 11 amino acids.

This clonotype was picked up many times. The V call is TRBV6-5, the J call TRBJ2-7; 8 bases are shared with TRBD1. Germline assignment: CDR1 MNHEY and CDR2 SVGAGI. J was trimmed by 5 bases and V by 6 bases; bases with no gene match: 15. The CDR3 is 16 amino acids. Written as DNA, the CDR3 is TGTGCCAGCAGCCTCGTTAGGACAGGGCTGTTCAACGAGCAGTACTTC. Translation: CASSLVRTGLFNEQYF.

This clonotype was recorded many times. The chain couples TRBV10-3 to TRBJ2-6; D is unresolved. The V and J ends lost 7 bases and 0 bases respectively, with 13 bases between them. Germline-derived CDR1 and CDR2 are ENHRY and SYGVKD. The CDR3 is 16 residues long. The CDR3 is CAINKQINSGANVLTF. The CDR3 DNA is TGTGCCATCAACAAACAAATAAACTCTGGGGCCAACGTCCTGACTTTC.

This clonotype was seen at least ten times. This sequence joins TRBV29-1 and TRBJ1-1, with 11 bases fitting TRBD1. J was trimmed by 5 bases and V by 6 bases; bases with no gene match: 2. Germline values: CDR1 SQVTM, CDR2 ANQGSEA. CDR3 size: 12 residues. CDR3 coding DNA: TGCAGCGTGGGACAGGGGGGAACTGAAGCTTTCTTT. Translating it yields CSVGQGGTEAFF.

This clonotype was picked up many times. The chain links TRBV18 to TRBJ1-2, with 10 nucleotides matching TRBD1. With 8 bases clipped from V and 9 bases from J, the junction kept 12 bases outside the gene matches. CDR1 and CDR2 from the germline V gene are KGHSH and LQKENI. The CDR3 sequence is 14 residues long. The DNA of the CDR3 is TGTGCCAGCACCCCGGGACAGGGGTTTGGAAGCTACACCTTC. This translates into CASTPGQGFGSYTF. The complete variable domain, with remaining parts taken from reference TRBV18 and TRBJ1-2, reads NAGVMQNPRHLVRRRGQEARLRCSPMKGHSHVYWYRQLPEEGLKFMVYLQKENIIDESGMPKERFSAEFPKEGPSILRIQQVVRGDSAAYFCASTPGQGFGSYTFGSGTRLTVV.

This clonotype was counted many times. This rearrangement joins TRBV10-3 to TRBJ2-7; 12 nucleotides line up with TRBD2. The germline V gene has CDR1 ENHRY and CDR2 SYGVKD. This CDR3 region has 16 residues. The V gene end was trimmed by 4 bases and the J gene end by 2 bases; junction bases not matched to a gene: 6. CDR3 amino acids: CAISGTTSGGPYEQYV. CDR3 nucleotides: TGTGCCATCAGTGGGACGACTAGCGGGGGACCCTACGAGCAGTACGTC.

This clonotype was picked up many times. This chain links TRBV12-3 or TRBV12-4 with TRBJ1-2; D unresolved. V gave up 4 bases and J gave up 2 bases, with 8 bases separating them. The CDR3 contains 13 residues. CDR3 loop: CASSSRANYGYTF. DNA for the CDR3: TGTGCCAGCAGTTCCCGGGCCAACTATGGCTACACCTTC.

The chain has TRBV7-7 and TRBJ2-2, with D possibly being TRBD1 (5 bases). Germline CDR1 and CDR2: SSHAT and FNYEAQ (reference sequence). V was pared by 1 base and J by 7 bases, with 10 bases between. The CDR3 has 14 amino acids. CDR3 DNA sequence: TGTGCCAGCAGCTTAGAGGGGCGAGGCGGGGAGCTGTTTTTT. Translation: CASSLEGRGGELFF. Full variable domain (outside the CDR3, taken from reference TRBV7-7 and TRBJ2-2): GAGVSQSPRYKVTKRGQDVTLRCDPISSHATLYWYQQALGQGPEFLTYFNYEAQPDKSGLPSDRFSAERPEGSISTLTIQRTEQRDSAMYRCASSLEGRGGELFFGEGSRLTVL.

This clonotype was picked up many times. The chain has TRBV14 and TRBJ1-2; perhaps TRBD1 as D (6 bases). There are 15 residues in the CDR3. From germline, CDR1 is SGHDN and CDR2 FVKESK. V was cut by 4 bases and J by 4 bases, with 16 bases left in between. CDR3 sequence reads: CASSPIWTASYGYTF. CDR3 DNA sequence: TGTGCCAGCAGCCCCATATGGACAGCGAGCTATGGCTACACCTTC. Full variable domain (remainder filled in from reference TRBV14 and TRBJ1-2): EAGVTQFPSHSVIEKGQTVTLRCDPISGHDNLYWYRRVMGKEIKFLLHFVKESKQDESGMPNNRFLAERTGGTYSTLKVQPAELEDSGVYFCASSPIWTASYGYTFGSGTRLTVV.

In this sample, this clonotype turned up many times. The chain combines TRBV27 with TRBJ1-3; maybe TRBD1 (5 bases). The CDR3 spans 14 residues. Trimming pared 3 bases from V and 4 bases from J, leaving 10 bases between. Germline V gives CDR1 MNHEY, CDR2 SMNVEV (reference sequence). CDR3 nucleotide sequence: TGTGCCAGCAGTTTGGGGGTGGGAGGAAACACCATATATTTT. Translating gives CASSLGVGGNTIYF.